This TCR beta chain was identified in a study of T cells after yellow fever vaccination. Template switching with 5'RACE generated the TCR cDNA and added a universal primer site and UMIs. TCRdb recomputed calls from the 5' RACE reads with MiXCR, one row per CDR3 protein. The sample has about 340,000 distinct CDR3 sequences; around 13% are singletons. Germline CDR1 and CDR2: SQVTM and ANQGSEA. This CDR3 is 12 amino acids long. With 3 bases removed from V and 5 bases from J, the gap between germline ends came to 10 bases. Whole-study findings and limits: Subsequent booster samples again held most clones from primary vaccination (96% CD4, over 80% CD8).

This clonotype was seen at least ten times. Its specificity is not known. The sequence was collected from a man aged 18 to 30 who received the YFV17D yellow fever vaccine. The material sequenced was CD4+ T cells sorted from PBMCs, taken 15 days after the yellow fever booster vaccination. This chain links TRBV29-1 with TRBJ2-5, with D maybe TRBD1 (5 bases). The DNA of the CDR3 is TGCAGCGTTGATTCAGGGCAGGAGACCCAGTACTTC. Translating gives CSVDSGQETQYF.